The T cell receptor beta chain described here comes from a study of OX40 agonist ivuxolimab in advanced cancers. Study in general: The dose of intravenous ivuxolimab that patients received every 2 weeks ranged from 0.01 to 10 mg/kg. Study conclusions and caveats: CD4+ and CD8+ blood T cells expanded clonally by week 6 at 0.1 to 3.0 mg/kg. Some patients without response likewise showed low normalized clonal expansion.

Repertoires were generated with immunoSEQ multiplex PCR, while TCRdb's copy carries only in-frame clones and drops some. The data show around 85,000 clones, 91% seen once. Germline assignment: CDR1 SGHDT and CDR2 YYEEEE. The V and J ends lost 2 bases and 3 bases respectively, with 23 bases between them. CDR3 length equals 19 residues. A word on this clone: Antigen unknown.

The receptor's source is an adult with an advanced solid tumor such as melanoma, head and neck, liver or kidney cancer. This sample comprised CD4+ or CD8+ T cells sorted from blood, obtained in a trial of the OX40 agonist ivuxolimab. J is TRBJ2-2 and V is TRBV5-6; D might be TRBD2 (6 bases). CDR3 loop: CASSFRSTRGRGDTGELFF. The CDR3, as DNA: TGTGCCAGCAGCTTTAGATCGACTAGAGGCCGAGGGGACACCGGGGAGCTGTTTTTT.